This T cell receptor beta chain was retrieved from a study of Graves' ophthalmopathy and Graves' hyperthyroidism. There are 15 residues in the CDR3. Trimming at V came to 4 bases and at J to 4 bases, leaving 10 bases not matched to a gene. Germline loops: CDR1 SGHRS, CDR2 YFSETQ. Transcripts of RNA were the source for amplifying TCR beta CDR3 regions. The workflow started with a first-round RT-PCR run with HTBI primers and then moved on to a second-round multiplex PCR. TCRdb called the multiplex PCR reads again in MiXCR, with one record for every CDR3 protein. The data contain almost 750,000 distinct CDR3 sequences, around 40% of them singletons. Points from the study as a whole: The model predicted progression of ophthalmopathy with a sensitivity of 60% to 71%, and its specificity was roughly 72%. Most thyroid clonotypes expanded beyond 0.001 frequency were also found in blood. Sensitivity reached approximately 88% and specificity approximately 81% for a 13-signature model separating ophthalmopathy from stable hyperthyroidism.

As regards this clonotype: Its antigen is still unknown. Being one base from a much bigger clone, this may be a read error.

The specimen sequenced was peripheral blood. V gene TRBV5-1 combines with J gene TRBJ1-2; 7 bases fit TRBD1. The receptor was isolated from an adult man with Graves' ophthalmopathy. CDR3 bases: TGCGCCAGCAGCCCCGGGACAGTGGTGTCCTATGGCTACACCTTC. Its translation is CASSPGTVVSYGYTF. Variable domain in full (rest from reference TRBV5-1 and TRBJ1-2): KAGVTQTPRYLIKTRGQQVTLSCSPISGHRSVSWYQQTPGQGLQFLFEYFSETQRNKGNFPGRFSGRQFSNSRSEMNVSTLELGDSALYLCASSPGTVVSYGYTFGSGTRLTVV.